The T cell receptor (beta chain) under discussion was sequenced for a study of T cell changes during pregnancy in multiple sclerosis (dated by TCRdb to 2018 to 2020). Notes on the research overall: In women with multiple sclerosis, the researchers looked at how the T cell repertoire shifted as pregnancy progressed.

A word on this clone: Its cognate antigen has yet to be identified. No base quality values were provided; no much bigger clone lies one nucleotide off.

The library was produced with the immunoSEQ multiplex PCR assay. TCRdb obtained this table from immuneACCESS and retained in-frame rearrangements with V and J assigned. These tables miss some clones; where compared with another copy, unresolved V genes account for less than half of the shortfall, and the remainder is unexplained. For this sample there are over 90,000 clones; 93% appear just once. The biggest ten clones account for more than 0.75% of the sample. From V the trimming removes 2 bases and from J it removes 4 bases, while the gene matches leave 4 bases of the junction unaccounted for. From a lookup of the germline V gene, CDR1 and CDR2 are MNHNS and SASEGT. From its cysteine to its phenylalanine, the CDR3 spans 16 amino acids. CDR3 DNA only is kept here, 48 bases in frame from base 1.

The starting material was peripheral blood, obtained after pregnancy. The clonotype was recovered from a female donor with multiple sclerosis, enrolled in a pregnancy study. The sequence is built from TRBV6-1 and TRBJ2-1, and 11 bases in between align with TRBD2. The CDR3 region: CASSEPGLAVYNEQFF. The DNA sequence reads TGTGCCAGCAGTGAACCGGGACTAGCGGTTTACAATGAGCAGTTCTTC.